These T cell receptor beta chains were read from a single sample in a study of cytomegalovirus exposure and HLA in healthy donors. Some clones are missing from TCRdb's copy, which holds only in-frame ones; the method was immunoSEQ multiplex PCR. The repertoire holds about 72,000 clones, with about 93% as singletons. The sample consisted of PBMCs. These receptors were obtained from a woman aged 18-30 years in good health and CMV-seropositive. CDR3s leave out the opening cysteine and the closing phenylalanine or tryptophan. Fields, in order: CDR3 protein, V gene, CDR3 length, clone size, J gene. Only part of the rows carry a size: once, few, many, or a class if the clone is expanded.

CDR3 protein: ASSFQGYSNQPQH
V gene: TRBV5-6
CDR3 length: 13
clone size: few
J gene: TRBJ1-5

CDR3 protein: ASSQRQGQETQY
V gene: TRBV4-3
CDR3 length: 12
clone size: .
J gene: TRBJ2-5

CDR3 protein: ASSDSVPGDIQY
V gene: TRBV10-2
CDR3 length: 12
clone size: .
J gene: TRBJ2-4

CDR3 protein: ASSRTSGGRDEQY
V gene: TRBV4-3
CDR3 length: 13
clone size: .
J gene: TRBJ2-7

CDR3 protein: ASSSYLRDSQETQY
V gene: TRBV25-1
CDR3 length: 14
clone size: .
J gene: TRBJ2-5

CDR3 protein: ASSQGGTTQETQY
V gene: TRBV14
CDR3 length: 13
clone size: .
J gene: TRBJ2-5

CDR3 protein: ASSLTGGFSGNTIY
V gene: TRBV5-6
CDR3 length: 14
clone size: .
J gene: TRBJ1-3

CDR3 protein: ASSFGGRRGYNEQF
V gene: TRBV7-7
CDR3 length: 14
clone size: .
J gene: TRBJ2-1

CDR3 protein: ASTDAQGAGGTIVGYT
V gene: TRBV5-4
CDR3 length: 16
clone size: once
J gene: TRBJ1-2

CDR3 protein: ASSQGPDTQY
V gene: TRBV9
CDR3 length: 10
clone size: .
J gene: TRBJ2-3

CDR3 protein: ASSQATLLGDGYT
V gene: TRBV4-1
CDR3 length: 13
clone size: .
J gene: TRBJ1-2

CDR3 protein: ASSQDLSGRVYEQY
V gene: TRBV4-1
CDR3 length: 14
clone size: .
J gene: TRBJ2-7